The rows below give T cell receptor beta chains drawn from one sample of a study of T cell changes during pregnancy in multiple sclerosis. The data were produced by immunoSEQ multiplex PCR, yet TCRdb's version contains in-frame clones alone and is incomplete. The sample shows around 35,000 clones, over 75% of them seen only once. Source: CD8+ T cells from peripheral blood mononuclear cells, taken in the first trimester of pregnancy. The receptors originated from a female donor with multiple sclerosis, enrolled in a pregnancy study. CDR3s include the opening cysteine and the closing phenylalanine or tryptophan. A D gene is named only where the DNA matches it firmly. Size tells how often a clone was seen (once, few, many) or the class of an expanded clone, and some rows leave it out.

>.|.|TRBV6-5|TRBJ2-1
TGTGCCAGCAGTTCCACCGGGGGTGCGCAGTTCTTC
CASSSTGGAQFF
>.|TRBD2|TRBV7-2|TRBJ2-1
TGTGCCAGCAGCATAAATTCGGGACTAGTCTACAATGAGCAGTTCTTC
CASSINSGLVYNEQFF
>.|TRBD1|TRBV2|TRBJ2-1
TGTGCCAGCAGTATTACAGGGGGGTCCTACAATGAGCAGTTCTTC
CASSITGGSYNEQFF
>.|.|TRBV5-5|TRBJ1-2
TGTGCCAGCAGCTTGGGACAGGACTATGGCTACACCTTC
CASSLGQDYGYTF
>.|.|TRBV5-4|TRBJ2-3
TGTGCCAGCAGCTTTGGTACGGGAGCCGATACGCAGTATTTT
CASSFGTGADTQYF
>.|.|TRBV10-2|TRBJ1-1
TGCGCCAGCAGCGCAGGGCGCAATGAAGCTTTCTTT
CASSAGRNEAFF
>.|TRBD1|TRBV5-4|TRBJ2-7
TGTGCCAGCAGCTTGGGTAGGACAGGGGGCTACGAGCAGTACTTC
CASSLGRTGGYEQYF
>.|.|TRBV19|TRBJ2-2
TGTGCCAGTAGTGACACCCTGGACTACCCAACCGGGGAGCTGTTTTTT
CASSDTLDYPTGELFF
>.|.|TRBV27|TRBJ2-7
TGTGCCAGCAGTTTAGGGGGGACGCCCAACTACGAGCAGTACTTC
CASSLGGTPNYEQYF
>.|.|TRBV27|TRBJ2-3
TGTGCCAGCAGGAGCCGCGTGGGAGGATCAGATACGCAGTATTTT
CASRSRVGGSDTQYF
>.|TRBD1|TRBV28|TRBJ1-1
TGTGCCAGCAGTTTAGAAGCAGGGGGCTACACTGAAGCTTTCTTT
CASSLEAGGYTEAFF
>.|.|TRBV5-6|TRBJ2-7
TGTGCCAGCAGCTTTCAAGCCAACGAGCAGTACTTC
CASSFQANEQYF
>few|.|TRBV10-2|TRBJ1-4
TGCGCCAGCAGGGAGGGACTCCGGCGAGAAAAACTGTTTTTT
CASREGLRREKLFF